The clone carrying this T cell receptor beta chain was detected only a few times. TCRdb re-called the 5' RACE reads with MiXCR, one entry per CDR3 protein. The table lists 25,000 to 30,000 distinct CDR3 sequences, 6.3% of them singletons. The sample belongs to a study of T cells after yellow fever vaccination. Study results and caveats: Relatively few clonotypes were ones that appeared in both CD4 and CD8 compartments.

This sequence originates from a man in his thirties or forties who received the YFV17D yellow fever vaccine. Sequences were derived from PBMCs, either bulk or a sorted T-cell subset (CD4+, CD8+, memory, or dextramer-sorted; not recorded which), sampled on the day of the yellow fever booster vaccination.

The CDR3 loop reads CASSRYRGEAAFEQYF. For the CDR3, the DNA is TGTGCCAGCAGTCGCTACAGGGGGGAGGCGGCGTTCGAGCAGTACTTC. The J gene is TRBJ2-7, the V gene TRBV6-1; 8 nucleotides align to TRBD1. CDR3 length equals 16 residues. Germline V CDR1 and CDR2: MNHNS, SASEGT. Unmatched junction bases numbered 15, after V lost 5 bases and J lost 6 bases.